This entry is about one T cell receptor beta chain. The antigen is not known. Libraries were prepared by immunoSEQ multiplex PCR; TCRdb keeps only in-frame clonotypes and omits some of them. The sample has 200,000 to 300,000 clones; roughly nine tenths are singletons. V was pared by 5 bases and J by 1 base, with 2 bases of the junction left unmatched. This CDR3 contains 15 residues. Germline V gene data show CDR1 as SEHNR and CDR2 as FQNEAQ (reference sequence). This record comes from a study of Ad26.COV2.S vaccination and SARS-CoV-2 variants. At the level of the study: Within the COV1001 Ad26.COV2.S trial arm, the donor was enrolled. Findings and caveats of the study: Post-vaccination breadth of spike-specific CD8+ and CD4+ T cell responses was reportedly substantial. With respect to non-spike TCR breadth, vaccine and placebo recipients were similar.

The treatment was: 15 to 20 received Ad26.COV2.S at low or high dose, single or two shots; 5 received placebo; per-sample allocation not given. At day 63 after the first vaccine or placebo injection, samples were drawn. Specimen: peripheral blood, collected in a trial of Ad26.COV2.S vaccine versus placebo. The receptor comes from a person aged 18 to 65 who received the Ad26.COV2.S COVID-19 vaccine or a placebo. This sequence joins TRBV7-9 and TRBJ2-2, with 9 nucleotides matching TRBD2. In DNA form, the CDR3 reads TGTGCCAGCAGCCCGACTAGCGGGAACACCGGGGAGCTGTTTTTT. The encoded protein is CASSPTSGNTGELFF.